One sample yielded the 25 T cell receptor beta chains listed below, sequenced in a study of cytomegalovirus exposure and HLA in healthy donors. Researchers ran the PCR with 60 Vbeta and 13 Jbeta primers. TCRdb keeps only in-frame clones here, not all; method: immunoSEQ multiplex PCR. The data hold 130,000 to 150,000 clones, with roughly 75% observed a single time. The sample consisted of PBMCs. These receptors all stem from a man aged 25-40 years in good health and CMV-seronegative.

This clone has just a few counts. This chain connects TRBV6-5 to TRBJ1-4; D unresolved. V was shortened by 3 bases and J by 7 bases, with 15 bases between the two germline ends. Germline loops: CDR1 MNHEY, CDR2 SVGAGI. This CDR3 comprises 15 residues. The CDR3 here is CASSYYPGTGEKLFF. The CDR3 bases are TGTGCCAGCAGTTATTACCCGGGAACGGGTGAAAAACTGTTTTTT.

This clone was observed once. This sequence joins TRBV28 and TRBJ2-7, with D perhaps TRBD1 (6 bases). The CDR3 runs to 14 residues. V was trimmed by 5 bases and J by 0 bases, leaving 11 bases between them. CDR1 and CDR2 from the germline V gene are MDHEN and SYDVKM. CDR3 coding DNA: TGTGCCAGCAGTACTCAGGGGAGCTCCTACGAGCAGTACTTC. Its protein is CASSTQGSSYEQYF.

V and J are TRBV28 and TRBJ1-4; 8 bases map to TRBD1. The CDR3 extends over 15 amino acids. Trimming removed 6 bases from V and 7 bases from J; junction bases left unmatched: 10. CDR1 is MDHEN, CDR2 SYDVKM, per germline. CDR3 coding DNA: TGTGCCAGCAGCCCAGGGGGCGGTGGGAGTGAAAAACTGTTTTTT. Its translation is CASSPGGGGSEKLFF.

The CDR3 DNA follows: TGCGCCAGCAGTGAGATGACAGTATGGCGGAACGAGCAGTACTTC. Its translation: CASSEMTVWRNEQYF. V gene TRBV10-2 combines with J gene TRBJ2-7; TRBD1 might be the D (5 bases). Germline V gives CDR1 WSHSY, CDR2 SAAADI. V lost 2 bases, J lost 5 bases, and 16 bases lay in between. This CDR3 region has 15 residues.

The chain joins TRBV27 to TRBJ2-7, with 9 bases that match TRBD1. Germline lookup yields CDR1 MNHEY and CDR2 SMNVEV (reference sequence). After removal of 0 bases from V and 2 bases from J, the junction contained 8 bases not matched to a gene. CDR3 size: 17 residues. The CDR3 sequence: CASSLSGQGRRPYEQYF. CDR3 bases: TGTGCCAGCAGTTTATCGGGACAGGGCCGCCGCCCCTACGAGCAGTACTTC.

The V gene is TRBV9, the J gene TRBJ1-2, with TRBD1 matching over 9 bases. The CDR3 is 14 amino acids. J lost 2 bases, V lost 2 bases, and 1 base had no gene match. CDR1 and CDR2 from the germline V gene are SGDLS and YYNGEE. CDR3 DNA: TGTGCCAGCAGCGTCGGACAGGGGAACTATGGCTACACCTTC. Translating it yields CASSVGQGNYGYTF.

J is TRBJ1-1 and V is TRBV28, with D possibly being TRBD1 (5 bases). The CDR3 loop spans 15 amino acids. From germline, CDR1 is MDHEN and CDR2 SYDVKM. Between the trimmed V and J ends, which lost 1 base and 4 bases, there was a span of 13 bases. CDR3 nucleotide sequence: TGTGCCAGCAGTTTATCTCCTTCGGGGGGCACTGAAGCTTTCTTT. Amino acids: CASSLSPSGGTEAFF.

The chain employs TRBV7-7 and TRBJ2-7, with TRBD1 as a possible D gene (6 bases). The V end was cut by 6 bases, the J end by 7 bases, with 16 bases between. The CDR3 is 13 amino acids. Germline assignment: CDR1 SSHAT and CDR2 FNYEAQ (reference sequence). The CDR3 coding sequence is TGTGCCAGCAGTTCAGGCAGGGGTTCGGAGCAGTACTTC. It translates to CASSSGRGSEQYF. Full variable domain (missing parts from reference TRBV7-7 and TRBJ2-7): GAGVSQSPRYKVTKRGQDVTLRCDPISSHATLYWYQQALGQGPEFLTYFNYEAQPDKSGLPSDRFSAERPEGSISTLTIQRTEQRDSAMYRCASSSGRGSEQYFGPGTRLTVT.

This clone is a singleton in its sample. V usage is TRBV27 and J usage is TRBJ1-4; TRBD1 aligns across 7 bases. There are 15 residues in the CDR3. Germline CDR1 MNHEY, CDR2 SMNVEV (reference sequence). Trimming at V came to 5 bases and at J to 6 bases, leaving 9 bases not matched to a gene. The CDR3 sequence: CASSQYRGLHEKLFF. CDR3 nucleotides: TGTGCCAGCAGTCAATACAGGGGTTTGCATGAAAAACTGTTTTTT.

This clone has only a few counts. The rearrangement links TRBV5-6 to TRBJ2-7, with D perhaps matching TRBD1 (5 bases). The CDR3 extends over 16 amino acids. In germline, CDR1 is SGHDT, CDR2 YYEEEE. Trimming took off 0 bases at V and 3 bases at J, with 16 bases between the two ends. CDR3 in DNA: TGTGCCAGCAGCTTGGGGCAGGGCCCAAAGGTCTACGAGCAGTACTTC. It yields the protein CASSLGQGPKVYEQYF.

The rearrangement uses TRBV30 and TRBJ1-2, with TRBD1 matching 8 bases. The CDR3 is 15 amino acids. Germline values: CDR1 GTSNPN, CDR2 SVGIG (reference sequence). V dropped 2 bases and J dropped 4; count of bases not matched to a gene: 9. For the CDR3, the DNA is TGTGCCTGGAGTCTCGGGACAGGAAACTTCTATGGCTACACCTTC. Its protein product is CAWSLGTGNFYGYTF.

V usage is TRBV4-1 and J usage is TRBJ2-5; D possibly corresponds to TRBD1 (6 bases). The CDR3 loop spans 15 amino acids. The V gene's germline CDR1 is MGHRA and CDR2 YSYEKL. V dropped 5 bases and J dropped 2 bases, with 15 bases sitting between them. The CDR3 reads CASSSGQTLQETQYF. The CDR3 DNA follows: TGCGCCAGCAGCTCAGGACAGACCCTTCAAGAGACCCAGTACTTC.

The gene calls are TRBV28 and TRBJ2-5, with D possibly being TRBD1 (6 bases). V dropped 6 bases and J dropped 2 bases, with 13 bases sitting between them. The CDR3 consists of 14 residues. Looked up from germline, CDR1 is MDHEN and CDR2 is SYDVKM. The CDR3 coding sequence is TGTGCCAGCAGGGGGGCGGGCTCGCAAGAGACCCAGTACTTC. Its translation is CASRGAGSQETQYF.

This clone has more than one count but fewer than ten. The chain uses TRBV10-3 and TRBJ1-1, with 7 bases aligning to TRBD1. CDR3 length: 14 residues. V shed 4 bases and J 3 bases; nucleotides not matched to a gene: 5. Germline CDR1 reads ENHRY; CDR2 reads SYGVKD. The DNA of the CDR3 is TGTGCCATCAGTGCCACAGGGGTCGACACTGAAGCTTTCTTT. The encoded protein is CAISATGVDTEAFF.

This rearrangement joins TRBV14 to TRBJ2-5, with 14 nucleotides matching TRBD2. Trimming took 5 bases from V and 4 from J; bases not matched to a gene: 3. Germline V gene data show CDR1 as SGHDN and CDR2 as FVKESK. This CDR3 spans 15 amino acids. In DNA form, the CDR3 reads TGTGCCAGCAGCGCGGGACTAGCGGGAGTAGAGACCCAGTACTTC. It is translated as CASSAGLAGVETQYF.

V usage is TRBV28 and J usage is TRBJ2-5; TRBD2 matches 9 bases. CDR3 length: 13 amino acids. Germline CDR1 and CDR2: MDHEN and SYDVKM. After removal of 3 bases from V and 14 bases from J, the junction contained 10 bases not matched to a gene. CDR3 sequence reads: CASSFTVAGARYF. Written as DNA, the CDR3 is TGTGCCAGCAGTTTTACCGTAGCGGGAGCAAGATACTTC.

This clone was seen a single time. The rearrangement uses TRBV11-3 and TRBJ2-3; the match to TRBD2 covers 8 bases. J gave up 1 base and V 5 bases, and 2 bases lay outside the gene matches. This CDR3 contains 14 residues. Germline V lookup: CDR1 SGHNT, CDR2 YENEEA. The CDR3: CASSAGGRTDTQYF. DNA of the CDR3: TGTGCCAGCAGCGCGGGGGGCCGCACAGATACGCAGTATTTT.

A note on this clone: This specimen includes other DNA sequences encoding the same CDR3. This chain joins TRBV29-1 and TRBJ2-1, with a tentative D call TRBD1 (6 bases). With 0 bases removed from V and 6 bases from J, the gap between germline ends came to 12 bases. The V gene's germline CDR1 is SQVTM and CDR2 ANQGSEA. The CDR3 is made up of 14 amino acids. The CDR3 nucleotides read TGCAGCGTTGAAGACAGGGGTAGGACCAATGAGCAGTTCTTC. Translating gives CSVEDRGRTNEQFF.

J is TRBJ2-5 and V is TRBV5-1, with D possibly being TRBD2 (5 bases). The CDR3 is 15 amino acids. From germline, CDR1 is SGHRS and CDR2 YFSETQ. Between the trimmed V and J ends, which lost 2 bases and 5 bases, there was a span of 16 bases. The CDR3 here is CASSFSDGVRETQYF. The CDR3 nucleotides read TGCGCCAGCAGCTTCTCGGACGGGGTTCGGGAGACCCAGTACTTC.

This clone was seen a single time. This CDR3 reads CASRRLEGDTQYF. The CDR3 DNA is TGTGCCAGCAGGAGACTAGAGGGGGATACGCAGTATTTT. The V and J genes are TRBV6-4 and TRBJ2-3; tentatively, D is TRBD2 (6 bases). Germline V gene sequence: CDR1 MRHNA, CDR2 SNTAGT. Trimming shortened V by 6 bases and J by 6 bases, and 13 bases separated the two germline ends. The CDR3 spans 13 residues.

The gene calls are TRBV29-1 and TRBJ2-6, with a weak D call TRBD2 (6 bases). V was pared by 3 bases and J by 2 bases, with 8 bases between. The CDR3 loop spans 14 amino acids. Germline assignment: CDR1 SQVTM and CDR2 ANQGSEA. CDR3 coding DNA: TGCAGCGTTGATGGGGGGACTGGGGCCAACGTCCTGACTTTC. Its protein product is CSVDGGTGANVLTF.

The J gene is TRBJ1-5, the V gene TRBV5-6; TRBD1 is a possible D gene (6 bases). The ends were cut back, 3 bases at V and 5 bases at J, with 12 bases in the middle. Germline CDR1 is SGHDT and CDR2 is YYEEEE. The CDR3 sequence is 14 residues long. The CDR3 loop is CASSSGTPDQPQHF. For the CDR3, the DNA is TGTGCCAGCAGCTCCGGGACACCGGATCAGCCCCAGCATTTT.

CDR3 amino acids: CAISDTSGVRETQYF. The CDR3 bases are TGTGCCATCAGTGATACTAGCGGGGTGCGGGAGACCCAGTACTTC. The chain joins TRBV10-3 to TRBJ2-5, with 10 positions matching TRBD2. This CDR3 comprises 15 residues. The V gene's germline CDR1 is ENHRY and CDR2 SYGVKD. V lost 3 bases, J lost 5 bases, and 6 bases stayed unmatched.

This chain uses TRBV6-6 with TRBJ2-4; D gene unclear. This CDR3 comprises 15 residues. V shed 6 bases and J shed 2 bases, with 14 bases lying between them. Germline V gene lookup returns CDR1 MNHNY and CDR2 SVGAGI (reference sequence). CDR3 DNA: TGTGCCAGCAGCGAAGGAGCCCTAACCAAAAACATTCAGTACTTC. This codes for CASSEGALTKNIQYF.

The sample holds a few counts of this clone. The chain joins TRBV6-1 to TRBJ1-1; no reliable D call. This CDR3 contains 15 residues. V lost 4 bases, J lost 4 bases, and 16 bases lay in between. The V gene's germline CDR1 is MNHNS and CDR2 SASEGT. The CDR3 region has the DNA TGTGCCAGCAGTGGCCATGGGGAGTTGGGCACTGAAGCTTTCTTT. The encoded protein is CASSGHGELGTEAFF.